This TCR beta chain was identified during a study of cytomegalovirus exposure and HLA in healthy donors. General observations from the study: A later analysis associated about 18,000 TCR beta sequences with HLA alleles at a 0.05 false discovery rate. Analyses of presence and absence presupposed an approximately uniform sequencing depth across donors.

V lost 5 bases and J lost 8, with 13 bases in between. CDR1 and CDR2 from the germline V gene are SNHLY and FYNNEI. The CDR3 length is 13 residues. The study ran its PCR with 60 Vbeta and 13 Jbeta primers. Clones were sequenced by immunoSEQ multiplex PCR, and TCRdb holds only the in-frame ones, with some missing. The sample carries 150,000 to 200,000 clones, around 72% recorded once. This clone was seen a handful of times. Its specificity is unknown. Samples came from healthy bone marrow donors. Likely unrecorded immune exposures existed in these nominally healthy donors. Sequenced: PBMCs. The V gene is TRBV2, the J gene TRBJ2-1; possible D gene TRBD1, 5 bases. This receptor was obtained from a female donor in good health and CMV-seronegative. The CDR3: CASSPGPGYEQFF. CDR3 nucleotides: TGTGCCAGCAGTCCAGGGCCCGGCTATGAGCAGTTCTTC.